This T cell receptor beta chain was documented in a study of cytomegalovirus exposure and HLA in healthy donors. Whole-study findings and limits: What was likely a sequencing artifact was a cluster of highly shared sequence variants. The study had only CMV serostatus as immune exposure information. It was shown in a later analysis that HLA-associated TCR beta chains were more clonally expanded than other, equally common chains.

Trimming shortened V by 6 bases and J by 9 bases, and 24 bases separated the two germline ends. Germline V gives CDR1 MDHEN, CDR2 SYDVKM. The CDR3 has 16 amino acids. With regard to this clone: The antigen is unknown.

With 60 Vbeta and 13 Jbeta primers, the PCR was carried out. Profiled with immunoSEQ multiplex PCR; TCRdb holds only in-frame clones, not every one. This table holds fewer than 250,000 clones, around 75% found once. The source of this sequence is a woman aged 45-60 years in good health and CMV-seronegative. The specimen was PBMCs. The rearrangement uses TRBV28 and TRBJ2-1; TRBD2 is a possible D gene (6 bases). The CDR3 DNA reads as TGTGCCAGCAGACTCCTCCCGGGGATGGGGGGAAGTGAGCAGTTCTTC. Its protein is CASRLLPGMGGSEQFF.